This entry lists 7 T cell receptor beta chains sequenced from one sample in a study of blood T cell repertoires in COVID-19. Profiling relied on immunoSEQ multiplex PCR, and the TCRdb table lists in-frame clones only, not all of them. The sample consists of 350,000 to 450,000 clones, 85% of them appearing once. Specimen: peripheral blood. The receptor source for this set is a young woman with acute or convalescent COVID-19.

The V gene is TRBV5-5, the J gene TRBJ2-7; D remains ambiguous. V was cut by 0 bases and J by 2 bases, with 6 bases left in between. Germline V gene lookup returns CDR1 SGHKS and CDR2 YYEKEE (reference sequence). This CDR3 has 13 residues. This CDR3 reads CASSLDIPYEQYF. The CDR3, as DNA: TGTGCCAGCAGCTTGGACATTCCCTACGAGCAGTACTTC.

The chain uses TRBV2 and TRBJ1-2; D uncertain. This CDR3 is 15 amino acids long. In germline, CDR1 is SNHLY, CDR2 FYNNEI. V lost 8 bases to trimming and J lost 8 bases, with 24 bases between them. CDR3: CASLEGPGRIWGYTF. CDR3 bases: TGTGCCAGCCTCGAGGGCCCAGGTCGGATTTGGGGCTACACCTTC.

The sample holds one count of this clone. V is TRBV28 and J is TRBJ1-2; 9 bases fit TRBD1. This CDR3 spans 15 amino acids. Trimming took 4 bases from V and 1 from J; bases not matched to a gene: 4. Germline loops: CDR1 MDHEN, CDR2 SYDVKM. The chain's CDR3 is CASSSGTGLNYGYTF. The CDR3 DNA is TGTGCCAGCAGTTCCGGGACAGGGCTTAACTATGGCTACACCTTC.

V gene TRBV28 combines with J gene TRBJ2-7; TRBD1 matches 8 bases. The CDR3 has 16 amino acids. CDR1 is MDHEN and CDR2 is SYDVKM in the germline V gene. V lost 1 base to trimming and J lost 2 bases; unmatched junction nucleotides: 7. CDR3 loop: CASSLLSGQEAYEQYF. The CDR3 region has the DNA TGTGCCAGCAGTTTATTGTCGGGACAGGAGGCCTACGAGCAGTACTTC.

The chain uses TRBV6-5 and TRBJ2-1; 7 nucleotides line up with TRBD2. V lost 2 bases, J lost 4 bases, and 2 bases stayed unmatched. This CDR3 contains 14 residues. CDR1 and CDR2 from the germline V gene are MNHEY and SVGAGI. The CDR3 region is CASSYLADYNEQFF. CDR3 bases: TGTGCCAGCAGTTACCTAGCGGATTACAATGAGCAGTTCTTC.

J is TRBJ1-2 and V is TRBV7-9; 8 bases are shared with TRBD1. V dropped 2 bases and J dropped 3; count of bases not matched to a gene: 2. CDR3 length equals 14 residues. Germline lookup yields CDR1 SEHNR and CDR2 FQNEAQ (reference sequence). The CDR3 sequence: CASSLTTGDYGYTF. The DNA for the CDR3 is TGTGCCAGCAGCTTAACGACAGGGGACTATGGCTACACCTTC.

In nucleotides, the CDR3 is TGTGCCAGCAGCTTCCGACAGGGGGAGATTAACTATGGCTACACCTTC. It codes for CASSFRQGEINYGYTF. This sequence joins TRBV7-3 and TRBJ1-2; the match to TRBD1 covers 9 bases. CDR1 and CDR2 (germline): SGHTA, FQGTGA. CDR3 length equals 16 residues. V was clipped by 3 bases and J by 1 base; unmatched bases: 6.